A single sample gave rise to the 4 T cell receptor beta chains below, sequenced in a study of T cell responses to AZD1222 COVID-19 vaccine. Sequenced by immunoSEQ multiplex PCR; TCRdb stores in-frame clones only, minus some. The repertoire consists of roughly 170,000 clones, with almost 90% occurring once and the leading ten covering 0.49%. The sequencing used peripheral blood, collected on day 0 of AZD1222 vaccination. These receptor sequences come from an adult in good health.

The gene calls are TRBV28 and TRBJ1-4; TRBD1 aligns across 10 bases. This CDR3 contains 15 residues. With 3 bases clipped from V and 8 bases from J, the junction kept 6 bases outside the gene matches. Germline CDR1 reads MDHEN; CDR2 reads SYDVKM. Here the CDR3 DNA reads TGTGCCAGCAGTTTTCGACAGGGGGCAGGGGAAAAACTGTTTTTT. Translated, it gives CASSFRQGAGEKLFF.

This rearrangement joins TRBV9 to TRBJ2-1; the D is unclear. The V gene's germline CDR1 is SGDLS and CDR2 YYNGEE. The CDR3 length is 14 residues. V dropped 4 bases and J dropped 7 bases, with 15 bases sitting between them. CDR3 amino acids: CASSNQGGANEQFF. CDR3 coding DNA: TGTGCCAGCAGCAACCAAGGCGGAGCAAATGAGCAGTTCTTC. Filled out from reference TRBV9 and TRBJ2-1, the complete variable domain reads DSGVTQTPKHLITATGQRVTLRCSPRSGDLSVYWYQQSLDQGLQFLIQYYNGEERAKGNILERFSAQQFPDLHSELNLSSLELGDSALYFCASSNQGGANEQFFGPGTRLTVL.

This clone has a handful of counts. The chain uses TRBV2 and TRBJ2-7; 8 nucleotides align to TRBD1. CDR3 length equals 11 residues. Looked up from germline, CDR1 is SNHLY and CDR2 is FYNNEI. The ends lost 11 bases at V and 4 bases at J; junction bases unmatched: 4. The CDR3: CAGRQGYEQYF. CDR3 in DNA: TGTGCCGGCCGACAGGGGTACGAGCAGTACTTC. The full variable domain, in which reference TRBV2 and TRBJ2-7 provide the parts outside the CDR3, is EPEVTQTPSHQVTQMGQEVILRCVPISNHLYFYWYRQILGQKVEFLVSFYNNEISEKSEIFDDQFSVERPDGSNFTLKIRSTKLEDSAMYFCAGRQGYEQYFGPGTRLTVT.

The V and J genes are TRBV5-1 and TRBJ1-2, with 9 bases identical to TRBD1. Trimming cost V 3 bases and J 8 bases; bases outside gene matches: 5. In germline, CDR1 is SGHRS, CDR2 YFSETQ. This CDR3 has 13 residues. CDR3 sequence (DNA): TGCGCCAGCAGCTCACAGGGGGCGACGGGCTACACCTTC. Translating gives CASSSQGATGYTF.